This TCR beta chain was sequenced in a study of early T cells in non-severe SARS-CoV-2 infection (dated by TCRdb to 2020 to 2023). In terms of the full investigation: TCR sequencing used bulk RNA from unsorted whole blood, so alpha and beta chains could not be paired. Study-wide conclusions, independent of this receptor: VDJdb matching was skewed toward anti-spike CD8 responses and likely underestimated virus-specific expansions, missing private and CD4 specificities.

Including cysteine and phenylalanine, the CDR3 has 16 amino acids. Only the CDR3 part of the read is kept: 48 bases, read in frame from the first base. Taken from the germline V gene, the CDR1 and CDR2 loops are MNHEY and SVGEGT. Trimming removed 8 bases from V and 8 bases from J, leaving 27 bases between the germline ends. Receptor amplification or capture employed 5' RACE. This sample was sequenced with a NextSeq 500. In the TCR library protocol, unique molecular identifiers were attached to individual cDNA molecules to correct for PCR bias and sequencing error. Both TCR alpha and beta chains were sequenced, and tight co-correlation was observed between alpha and beta sequence abundances in each sample. The original pipeline was this. Decombinator V4 was used to annotate TCR sequences for V gene, J gene and CDR3. TCRs were defined as expanded if a significant change between any two time points was detected under a Poisson model with p below 0.0001. TCR abundances were normalised to the total number of TCRs sequenced in each sample and reported as counts per million. MAIT TCRs were defined by TRAV1-2 paired with TRAJ12, TRAJ20 or TRAJ33, and iNKT TCRs by TRAV10 paired with TRAJ18. A search of VDJdb, accessed on 1 November 2021, was run for TCRs annotated to CMV, EBV and SARS-CoV-2, with TCRs annotated for multiple antigens excluded. TCRdb reworked the public reads: Q25 trimming with fastp, MiXCR clone assembly, productive beta chains retained. Entries that share a CDR3 protein sequence are merged under the most common genes and DNA. These V and J calls are TCRdb output, not the study's own analysis. This sample comprises roughly 110,000 distinct CDR3 sequences, around 10% of them detected only once. Jointly, the top ten make up roughly 7.5% of the sample.

Set within a cohort of healthcare workers in London, UK, this nested case-control study involved weekly PCR testing of nasopharyngeal swabs along with blood sampling. Between 23 and 31 March 2020, the week of the UK lockdown, healthcare workers were enrolled and then followed up weekly for as long as 16 weeks. This clonotype was seen at least ten times. What this receptor recognizes is not known. Base qualities are not provided; no much larger clone lies one nucleotide away. The TCR was taken from an adult who was a healthcare worker with PCR-confirmed SARS-CoV-2 infection or an uninfected control (not recorded which). The receptor chain draws on TRBV6-2 or TRBV6-3 and TRBJ1-2, with TRBD1 as a weak D call on 5 bases. Source material: whole blood. The CDR3 in this case is CASGTAFRDFQVGYTF. The DNA sequence reads TGTGCCAGCGGGACGGCTTTCAGAGACTTTCAAGTCGGCTACACCTTC.